This T cell receptor (beta chain) was profiled in a study of blood T cell repertoires in COVID-19. Study information: PBMCs, B-cell-depleted T cells, or T cells were the source of the cDNA or gDNA that made up the material.

Method: immunoSEQ multiplex PCR; TCRdb's copy keeps in-frame clones and lacks some. The repertoire holds about 140,000 clones, with about 83% as singletons. This clone was detected once. Sequenced sample: peripheral blood. The TCR originated in a woman aged 45-60 years with active or convalescent COVID-19.

The CDR3 DNA reads TGTGCCAGTAGTACCGGACAGGGGGCGAAGGTGGTGGTATATGAGCAGTTCTTC. Translating gives CASSTGQGAKVVVYEQFF. The chain combines TRBV19 with TRBJ2-1; TRBD1 agrees at 11 bases. Germline V gene data show CDR1 as LNHDA and CDR2 as SQIVND (reference sequence). Trimming cost V 4 bases and J 8 bases; bases outside gene matches: 16. The CDR3 consists of 18 residues.